This TCR beta chain was obtained from a study of cytotoxic CD8 clonotypes in ibrutinib-treated CLL. The overall study: The study recorded mean values of approximately 260,000 productive templates and 100,000 or so productive rearrangements per sample.

Broader study findings: Baseline clonality, higher than in age-matched healthy donors, tracked circulating CD8+ T-cell counts.

As regards this clone: Its antigen is not known.

The ends were cut back, 8 bases at V and 4 bases at J, with 17 bases in the middle. Looked up from germline, CDR1 is ENHRY and CDR2 is SYGVKD. The CDR3 is 15 amino acids. Using immunoSEQ multiplex PCR, the repertoire was profiled, and TCRdb retains in-frame clones only, with some absent. The profile covers tens of thousands of clones, with 50% to 70% appearing a single time and roughly 25% taken by the ten largest. This sequence originates from a human donor with chronic lymphocytic leukemia. The rearrangement links TRBV10-3 to TRBJ2-2; TRBD2 might be the D (6 bases). Sample: PBMCs, taken at disease progression, from a patient treated with ibrutinib. The CDR3 region has the DNA TGTGCCATCCCGGGGGTAGGGATCCGCACCGGGGAGCTGTTTTTT. Translation gives CAIPGVGIRTGELFF.